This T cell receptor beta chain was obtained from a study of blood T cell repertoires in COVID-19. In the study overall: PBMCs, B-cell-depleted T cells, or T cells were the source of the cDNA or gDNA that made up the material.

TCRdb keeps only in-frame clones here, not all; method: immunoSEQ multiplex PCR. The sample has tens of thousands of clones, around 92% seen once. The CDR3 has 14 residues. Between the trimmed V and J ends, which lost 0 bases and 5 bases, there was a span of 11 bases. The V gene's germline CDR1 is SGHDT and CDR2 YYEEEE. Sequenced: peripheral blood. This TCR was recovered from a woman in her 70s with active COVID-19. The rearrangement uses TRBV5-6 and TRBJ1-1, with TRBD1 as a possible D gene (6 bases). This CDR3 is CASSLGGGTTEAFF. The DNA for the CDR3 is TGTGCCAGCAGCTTGGGAGGGGGTACTACTGAAGCTTTCTTT.